This T cell receptor (beta chain) was found in a study of early T cells in non-severe SARS-CoV-2 infection. Trimming removed 3 bases from V and 2 bases from J; junction bases left unmatched: 6. There are 15 residues in the CDR3. The germline V gene encodes CDR1 LNHDA and CDR2 SQIVND (reference sequence). This clonotype was seen ten or more times. TCRdb re-called the 5' RACE reads through MiXCR, storing one row per CDR3 protein. The repertoire includes tens of thousands of distinct CDR3 sequences, roughly an eighth of them detected once, and approximately 3.9% sits in the top ten. The sequencing input was whole blood. The sequence derives from an adult who was a healthcare worker with PCR-confirmed SARS-CoV-2 infection or an uninfected control (not recorded which). The gene calls are TRBV19 and TRBJ2-7, with 8 bases that match TRBD1. For the CDR3, the DNA is TGTGCCAGTAGTATTAACCAGGGGGCCACCTACGAGCAGTACTTC. Residues: CASSINQGATYEQYF.